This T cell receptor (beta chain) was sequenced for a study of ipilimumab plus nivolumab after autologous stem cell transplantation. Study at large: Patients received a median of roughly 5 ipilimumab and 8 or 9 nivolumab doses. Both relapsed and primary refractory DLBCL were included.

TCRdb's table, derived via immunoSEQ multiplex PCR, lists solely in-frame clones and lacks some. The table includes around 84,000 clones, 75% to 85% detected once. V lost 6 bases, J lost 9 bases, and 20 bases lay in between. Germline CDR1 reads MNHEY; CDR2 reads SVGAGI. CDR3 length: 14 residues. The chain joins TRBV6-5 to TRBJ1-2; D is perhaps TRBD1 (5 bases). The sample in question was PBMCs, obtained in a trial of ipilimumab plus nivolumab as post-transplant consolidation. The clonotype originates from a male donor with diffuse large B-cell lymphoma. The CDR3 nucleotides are TGTGCCAGCAGAACCCAGGGCCCGGGTGACCGCTACACCTTC. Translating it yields CASRTQGPGDRYTF.